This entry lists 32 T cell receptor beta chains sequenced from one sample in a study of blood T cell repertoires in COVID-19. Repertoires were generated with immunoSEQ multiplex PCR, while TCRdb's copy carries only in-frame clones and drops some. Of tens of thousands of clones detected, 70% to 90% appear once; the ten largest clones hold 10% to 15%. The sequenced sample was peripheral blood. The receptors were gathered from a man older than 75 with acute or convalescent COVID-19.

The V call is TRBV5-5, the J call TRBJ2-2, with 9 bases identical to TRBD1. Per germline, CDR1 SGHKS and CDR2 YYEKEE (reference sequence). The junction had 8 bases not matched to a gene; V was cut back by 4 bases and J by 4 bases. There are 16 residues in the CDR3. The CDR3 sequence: CASSLQPGQGTGELFF. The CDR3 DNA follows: TGTGCCAGCAGCCTACAACCGGGACAGGGCACCGGGGAGCTGTTTTTT.

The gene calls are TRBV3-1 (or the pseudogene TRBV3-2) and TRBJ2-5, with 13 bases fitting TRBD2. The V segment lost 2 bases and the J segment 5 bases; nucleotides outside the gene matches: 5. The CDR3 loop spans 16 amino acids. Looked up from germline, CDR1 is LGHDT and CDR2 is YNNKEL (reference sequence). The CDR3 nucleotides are TGTGCCAGCAGCCAAAGGACTAGCGGGGGTAAGGAGACCCAGTACTTC. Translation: CASSQRTSGGKETQYF.

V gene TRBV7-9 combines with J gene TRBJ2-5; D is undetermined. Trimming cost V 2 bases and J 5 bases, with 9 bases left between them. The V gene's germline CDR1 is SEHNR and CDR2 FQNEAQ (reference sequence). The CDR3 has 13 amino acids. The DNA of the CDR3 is TGTGCCAGCAGCTTACCCCTCGTCGAGACCCAGTACTTC. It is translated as CASSLPLVETQYF.

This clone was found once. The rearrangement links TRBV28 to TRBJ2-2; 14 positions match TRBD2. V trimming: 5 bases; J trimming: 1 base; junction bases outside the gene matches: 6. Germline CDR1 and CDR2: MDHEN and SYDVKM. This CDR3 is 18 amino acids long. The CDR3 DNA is TGTGCCAGCAGTGAATGGACTAGCGGGGGGTTGAACACCGGGGAGCTGTTTTTT. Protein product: CASSEWTSGGLNTGELFF.

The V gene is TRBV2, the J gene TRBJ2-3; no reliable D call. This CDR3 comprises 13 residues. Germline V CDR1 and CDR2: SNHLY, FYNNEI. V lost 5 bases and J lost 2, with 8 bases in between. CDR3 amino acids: CASSPPITDTQYF. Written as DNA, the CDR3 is TGTGCCAGCAGTCCCCCTATCACAGATACGCAGTATTTT.

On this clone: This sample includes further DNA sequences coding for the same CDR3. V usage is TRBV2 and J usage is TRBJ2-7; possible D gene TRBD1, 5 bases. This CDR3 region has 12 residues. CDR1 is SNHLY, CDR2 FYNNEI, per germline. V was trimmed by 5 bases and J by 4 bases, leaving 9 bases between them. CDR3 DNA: TGTGCCAGCAGTTCCGACAGTTACGAGCAGTACTTC. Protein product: CASSSDSYEQYF.

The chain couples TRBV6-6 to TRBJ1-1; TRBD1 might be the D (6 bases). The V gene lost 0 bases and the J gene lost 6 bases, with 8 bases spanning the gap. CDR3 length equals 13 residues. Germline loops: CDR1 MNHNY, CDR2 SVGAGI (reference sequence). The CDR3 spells CASSYSKGAEAFF. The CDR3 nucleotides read TGTGCCAGCAGTTACTCGAAGGGGGCTGAAGCTTTCTTT.

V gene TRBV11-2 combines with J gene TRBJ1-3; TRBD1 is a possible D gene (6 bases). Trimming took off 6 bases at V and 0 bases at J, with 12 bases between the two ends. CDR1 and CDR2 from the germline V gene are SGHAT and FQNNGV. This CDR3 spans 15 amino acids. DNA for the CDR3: TGTGCCAGCAGTTCCGACAGGAGCTCTGGAAACACCATATATTTT. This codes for CASSSDRSSGNTIYF.

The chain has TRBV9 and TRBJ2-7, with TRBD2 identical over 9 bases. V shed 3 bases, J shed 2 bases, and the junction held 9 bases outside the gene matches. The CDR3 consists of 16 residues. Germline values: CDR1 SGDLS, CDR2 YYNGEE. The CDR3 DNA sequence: TGTGCCAGCAGCGCCCTTGGCGGGGGGGCCACCTACGAGCAGTACTTC. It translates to CASSALGGGATYEQYF.

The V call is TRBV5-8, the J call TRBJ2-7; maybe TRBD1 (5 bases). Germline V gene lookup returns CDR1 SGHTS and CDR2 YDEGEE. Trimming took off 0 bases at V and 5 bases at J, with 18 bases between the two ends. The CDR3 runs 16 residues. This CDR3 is CASSLGLETAINEQYF. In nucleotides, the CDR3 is TGTGCCAGCAGCTTGGGGTTGGAGACAGCTATAAACGAGCAGTACTTC.

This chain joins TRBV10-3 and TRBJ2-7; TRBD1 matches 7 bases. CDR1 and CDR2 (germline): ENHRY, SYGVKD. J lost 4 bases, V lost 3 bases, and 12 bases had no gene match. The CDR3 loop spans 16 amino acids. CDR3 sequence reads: CAISDPPGQPRYEQYF. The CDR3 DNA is TGTGCCATCAGTGATCCGCCGGGACAGCCAAGGTACGAGCAGTACTTC.

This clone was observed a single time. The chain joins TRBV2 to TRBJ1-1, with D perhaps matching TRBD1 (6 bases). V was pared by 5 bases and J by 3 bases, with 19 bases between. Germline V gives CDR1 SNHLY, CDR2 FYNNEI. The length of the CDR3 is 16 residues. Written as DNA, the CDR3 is TGTGCCAGCAGTCCTCTCCGTGGCGCAGGGGACACTGAAGCTTTCTTT. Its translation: CASSPLRGAGDTEAFF.

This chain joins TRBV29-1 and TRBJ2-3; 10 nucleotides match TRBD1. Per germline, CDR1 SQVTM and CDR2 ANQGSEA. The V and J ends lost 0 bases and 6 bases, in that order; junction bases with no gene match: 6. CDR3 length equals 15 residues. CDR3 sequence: CSVEDPGTGADTQYF. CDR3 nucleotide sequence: TGCAGCGTTGAAGATCCCGGGACAGGGGCTGATACGCAGTATTTT.

The CDR3 DNA is TGTGCCAGCACTCCAGGGGGCGAGGTCTATGGCTACACCTTC. Its protein is CASTPGGEVYGYTF. The chain has TRBV6-5 and TRBJ1-2; TRBD1 matches 8 bases. CDR1 and CDR2 (germline): MNHEY, SVGAGI. Losses at the gene ends were 7 bases for V and 4 bases for J; bases not matched to a gene: 8. The CDR3 consists of 14 residues.

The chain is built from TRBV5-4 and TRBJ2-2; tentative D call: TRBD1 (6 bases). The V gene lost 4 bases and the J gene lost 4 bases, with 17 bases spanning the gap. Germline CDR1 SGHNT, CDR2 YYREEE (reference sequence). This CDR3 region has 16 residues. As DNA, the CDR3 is TGTGCCAGCAGCCCCCAAAACAGGGTATCCACCGGGGAGCTGTTTTTT. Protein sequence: CASSPQNRVSTGELFF.

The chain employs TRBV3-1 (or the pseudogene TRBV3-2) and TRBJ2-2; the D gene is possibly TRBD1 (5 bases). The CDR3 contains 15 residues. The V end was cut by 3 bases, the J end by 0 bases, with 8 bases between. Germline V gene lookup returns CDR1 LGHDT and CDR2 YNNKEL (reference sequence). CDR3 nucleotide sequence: TGTGCCAGCAGCCAGGGGCTCGCGAACACCGGGGAGCTGTTTTTT. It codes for CASSQGLANTGELFF.

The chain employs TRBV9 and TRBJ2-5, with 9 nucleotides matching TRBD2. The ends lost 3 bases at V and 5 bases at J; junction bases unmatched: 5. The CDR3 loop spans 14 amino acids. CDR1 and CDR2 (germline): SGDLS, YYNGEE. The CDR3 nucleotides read TGTGCCAGCAGCGGGGGACTAGCTGAGGAGACCCAGTACTTC. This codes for CASSGGLAEETQYF.

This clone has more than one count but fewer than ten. The CDR3 loop reads CAWSPGQGLYGYTF. CDR3 DNA sequence: TGTGCCTGGAGTCCGGGACAGGGATTGTATGGCTACACCTTC. The rearrangement links TRBV30 to TRBJ1-2; TRBD1 agrees at 9 bases. J was trimmed by 5 bases and V by 2 bases; bases with no gene match: 6. There are 14 residues in the CDR3. Germline CDR1 is GTSNPN and CDR2 is SVGIG (reference sequence).

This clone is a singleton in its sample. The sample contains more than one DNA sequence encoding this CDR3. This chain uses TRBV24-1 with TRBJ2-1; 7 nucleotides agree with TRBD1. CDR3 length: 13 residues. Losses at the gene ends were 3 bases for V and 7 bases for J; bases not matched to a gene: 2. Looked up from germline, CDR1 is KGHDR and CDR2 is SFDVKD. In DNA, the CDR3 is TGTGCCACCAGTGATGACAGGGAGAATGAGCAGTTCTTC. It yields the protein CATSDDRENEQFF.

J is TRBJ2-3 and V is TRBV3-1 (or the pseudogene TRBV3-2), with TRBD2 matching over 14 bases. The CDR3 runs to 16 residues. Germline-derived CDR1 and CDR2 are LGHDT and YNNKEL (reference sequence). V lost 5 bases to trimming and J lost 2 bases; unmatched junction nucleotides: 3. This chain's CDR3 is CASSTGLAGATDTQYF. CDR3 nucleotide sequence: TGTGCCAGCAGCACGGGACTAGCGGGGGCCACAGATACGCAGTATTTT.

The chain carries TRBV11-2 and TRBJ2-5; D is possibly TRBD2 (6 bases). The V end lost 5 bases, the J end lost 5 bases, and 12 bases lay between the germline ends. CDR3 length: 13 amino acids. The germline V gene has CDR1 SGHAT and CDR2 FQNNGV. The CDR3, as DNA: TGTGCCAGCAGCCCCGCGGGGTGGGAGACCCAGTACTTC. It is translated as CASSPAGWETQYF.

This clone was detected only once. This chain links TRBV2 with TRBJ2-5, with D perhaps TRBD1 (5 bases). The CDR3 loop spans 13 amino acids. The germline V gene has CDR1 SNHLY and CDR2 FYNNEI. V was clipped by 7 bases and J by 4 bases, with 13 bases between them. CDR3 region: CASKGPPRETQYF. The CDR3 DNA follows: TGTGCCAGCAAGGGGCCTCCGAGAGAGACCCAGTACTTC.

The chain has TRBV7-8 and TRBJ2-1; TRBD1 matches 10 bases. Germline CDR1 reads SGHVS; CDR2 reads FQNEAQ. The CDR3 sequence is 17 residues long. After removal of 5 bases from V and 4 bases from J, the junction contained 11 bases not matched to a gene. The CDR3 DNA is TGTGCCAGCAGCCGGAGAGGACAGGGGGATGGGTACAATGAGCAGTTCTTC. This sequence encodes CASSRRGQGDGYNEQFF.

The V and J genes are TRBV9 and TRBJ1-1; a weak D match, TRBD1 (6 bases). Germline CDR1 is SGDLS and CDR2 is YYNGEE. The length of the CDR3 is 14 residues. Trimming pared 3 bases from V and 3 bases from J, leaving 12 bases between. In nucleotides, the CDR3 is TGTGCCAGCAGCGCAGGGGTCAGGGACACTGAAGCTTTCTTT. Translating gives CASSAGVRDTEAFF.

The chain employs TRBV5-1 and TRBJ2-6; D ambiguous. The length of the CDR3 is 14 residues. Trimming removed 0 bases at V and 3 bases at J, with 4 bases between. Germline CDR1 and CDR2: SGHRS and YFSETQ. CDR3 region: CASSLAVGANVLTF. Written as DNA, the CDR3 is TGCGCCAGCAGCTTGGCCGTTGGGGCCAACGTCCTGACTTTC. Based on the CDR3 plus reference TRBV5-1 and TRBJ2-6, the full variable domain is KAGVTQTPRYLIKTRGQQVTLSCSPISGHRSVSWYQQTPGQGLQFLFEYFSETQRNKGNFPGRFSGRQFSNSRSEMNVSTLELGDSALYLCASSLAVGANVLTFGAGSRLTVL.

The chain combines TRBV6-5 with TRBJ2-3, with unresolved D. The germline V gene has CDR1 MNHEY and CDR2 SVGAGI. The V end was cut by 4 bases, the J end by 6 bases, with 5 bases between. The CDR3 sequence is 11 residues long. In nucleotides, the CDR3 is TGTGCCAGCAGTTCACAGGATACGCAGTATTTT. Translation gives CASSSQDTQYF.

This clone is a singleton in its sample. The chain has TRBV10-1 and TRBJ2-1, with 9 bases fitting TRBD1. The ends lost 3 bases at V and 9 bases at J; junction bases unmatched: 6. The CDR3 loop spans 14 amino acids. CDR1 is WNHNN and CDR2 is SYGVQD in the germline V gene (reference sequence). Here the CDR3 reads CASSENRGRGEQFF. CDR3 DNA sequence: TGCGCCAGCAGTGAAAACAGGGGGCGCGGTGAGCAGTTCTTC.

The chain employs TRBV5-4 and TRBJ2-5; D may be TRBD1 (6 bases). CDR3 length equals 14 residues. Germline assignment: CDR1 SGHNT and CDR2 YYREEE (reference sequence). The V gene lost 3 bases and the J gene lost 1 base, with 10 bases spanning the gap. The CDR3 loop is CASSSGQPQETQYF. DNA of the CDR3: TGTGCCAGCAGCTCAGGACAGCCCCAAGAGACCCAGTACTTC.

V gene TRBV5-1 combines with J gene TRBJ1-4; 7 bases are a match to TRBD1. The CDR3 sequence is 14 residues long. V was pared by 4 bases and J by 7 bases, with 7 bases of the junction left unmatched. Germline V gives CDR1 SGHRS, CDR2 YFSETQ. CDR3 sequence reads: CASSPDRVVEKLFF. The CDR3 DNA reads TGCGCCAGCAGCCCAGACAGGGTGGTTGAAAAACTGTTTTTT.

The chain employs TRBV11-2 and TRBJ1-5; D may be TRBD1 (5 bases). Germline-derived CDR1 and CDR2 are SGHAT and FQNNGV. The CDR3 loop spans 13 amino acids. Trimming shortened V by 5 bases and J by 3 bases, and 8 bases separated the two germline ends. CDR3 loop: CASSTGTNQPQHF. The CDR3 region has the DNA TGTGCCAGCAGCACAGGAACCAATCAGCCCCAGCATTTT.

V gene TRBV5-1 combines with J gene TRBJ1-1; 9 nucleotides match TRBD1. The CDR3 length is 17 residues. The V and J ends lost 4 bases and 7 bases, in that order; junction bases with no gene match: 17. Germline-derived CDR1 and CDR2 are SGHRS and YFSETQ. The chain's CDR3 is CASSAGPQGAPTGEAFF. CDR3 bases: TGCGCCAGCAGCGCCGGACCACAGGGGGCCCCAACTGGTGAAGCTTTCTTT.

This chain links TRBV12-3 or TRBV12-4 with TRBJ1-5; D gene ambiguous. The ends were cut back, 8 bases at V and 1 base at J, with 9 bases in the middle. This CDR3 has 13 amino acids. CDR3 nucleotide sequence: TGTGCCAGCGCTACGGGAAGCAATCAGCCCCAGCATTTT. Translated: CASATGSNQPQHF.